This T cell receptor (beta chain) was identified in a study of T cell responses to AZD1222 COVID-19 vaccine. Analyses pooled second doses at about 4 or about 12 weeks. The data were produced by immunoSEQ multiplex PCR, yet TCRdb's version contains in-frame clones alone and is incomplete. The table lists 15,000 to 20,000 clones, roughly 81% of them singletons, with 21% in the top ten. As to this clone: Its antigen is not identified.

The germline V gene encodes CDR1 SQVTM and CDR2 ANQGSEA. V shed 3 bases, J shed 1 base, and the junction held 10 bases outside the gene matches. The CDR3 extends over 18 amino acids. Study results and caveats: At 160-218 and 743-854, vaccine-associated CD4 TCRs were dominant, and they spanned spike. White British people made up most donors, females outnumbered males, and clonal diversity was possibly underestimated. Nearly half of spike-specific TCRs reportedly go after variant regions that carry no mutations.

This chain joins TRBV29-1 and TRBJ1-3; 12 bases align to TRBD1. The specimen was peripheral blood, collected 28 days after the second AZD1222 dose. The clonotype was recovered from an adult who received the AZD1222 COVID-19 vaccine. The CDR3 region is CSVDVGQGALESGNTIYF. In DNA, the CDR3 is TGCAGCGTTGACGTGGGACAGGGGGCCTTGGAATCTGGAAACACCATATATTTT.